This T cell receptor beta chain is drawn from a study of T-cell memory formation after mild COVID-19. Overall study context: TCR clustering was largely donor specific.

In this sample, this clonotype turned up a few times. V lost 4 bases, J lost 2 bases, and 15 bases lay in between. Germline V lookup: CDR1 SEHNR, CDR2 FQNEAQ (reference sequence). The CDR3 is made up of 16 amino acids. MiXCR, run by TCRdb on the 5' RACE reads, gives a single entry per CDR3 protein. The table has around 530,000 distinct CDR3 sequences, 20% to 25% seen once. The receptor was derived from an adult woman who had mild COVID-19 (a few samples of this study predate the infection). Cell type and time point are not known. Sequencing was done on a sample of PBMCs or a T cell subset sorted from them (not recorded which). The chain combines TRBV7-9 with TRBJ1-5; perhaps TRBD1 as D (6 bases). The CDR3 region is CASSSYLSGGNQPQHF. DNA for the CDR3: TGTGCCAGCAGCTCCTACCTATCAGGGGGCAATCAGCCCCAGCATTTT.